This entry concerns a single TCR beta chain. This sample is part of a study of CD8 T cells in Susac syndrome. Bulk CD8+ and CD4+ cells came from magnetic negative isolation; CD8+ TEMRA by FACS. Reverse transcription used roughly 0.5 to 1 ug RNA and random hexamers. An immunoSEQ multiplex PCR amplified TCR beta CDR3 over 54 Vbeta and 13 Jbeta. TCRdb recomputed calls from the immunoSEQ multiplex PCR reads with MiXCR, one row per CDR3 protein. The sample records about 200,000 distinct CDR3 sequences, around 95% being singletons. The CDR3 totals 14 residues. V was cut by 0 bases and J by 8 bases, with 13 bases left in between. CDR1 and CDR2 (germline): MGHDK, SYGVNS.

The material sequenced was CD4+ T cells from PBMCs. The J gene is TRBJ1-1, the V gene TRBV25-1; D not certain. This TCR came from a human donor with multiple sclerosis. The CDR3 is CASSEYDPSGEAFF. The CDR3 DNA is TGTGCCAGCAGTGAATACGACCCGTCGGGGGAAGCTTTCTTT.